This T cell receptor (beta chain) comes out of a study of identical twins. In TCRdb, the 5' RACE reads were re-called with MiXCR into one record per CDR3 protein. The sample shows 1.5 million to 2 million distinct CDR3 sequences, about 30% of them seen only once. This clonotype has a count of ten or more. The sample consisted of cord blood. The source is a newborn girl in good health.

CDR3 amino acids: CASSQDWRESGYTF. CDR3 nucleotides: TGTGCCAGCAGCCAAGATTGGAGGGAATCGGGCTACACCTTC. V gene TRBV4-2 combines with J gene TRBJ1-2; D remains unclear. V was trimmed by 0 bases and J by 8 bases, leaving 13 bases between them. CDR1 and CDR2 (germline): LGHNA, YNFKEQ. CDR3 size: 14 residues.